This T cell receptor beta chain was sequenced during a study of cytomegalovirus exposure and HLA in healthy donors. The primer mix had 60 Vbeta and 13 Jbeta primers. Method: immunoSEQ multiplex PCR; TCRdb's copy keeps in-frame clones and lacks some. Here the sample spans 140,000 to 150,000 clones, around three quarters being singletons. Study outcomes and limitations: HLA allele associations emerged for around 15,000 TCR beta sequences in a later analysis, at 0.05 false discovery rate.

Turning to this clone: The antigen is unknown.

CDR3 length: 14 amino acids. Trimming left V 3 bases short and J 8 bases short, with 19 bases between. CDR1 and CDR2 (germline): GTSNPN, SVGIG (reference sequence). The TCR originated in a middle-aged man in good health and CMV-seropositive. The chain links TRBV30 to TRBJ1-1; D remains ambiguous. Sequencing was carried out using PBMCs. This CDR3 reads CAWSPGRMRKEAFF. CDR3 nucleotides: TGTGCCTGGAGCCCAGGAAGGATGCGCAAGGAAGCTTTCTTT.